This T cell receptor beta chain was identified during a study of OX40 agonist ivuxolimab in advanced cancers. For the study at large: Patients received intravenous ivuxolimab every 2 weeks at 0.01 to 10 mg/kg. Patients were 65% to 85% male with ages roughly 20 to 80, mean about 65. Study-level points and caveats: On average, CD8+ T cells showed a greater number of expanded clones than CD4+. Partial responders at 0.1-3.0 mg/kg had among the lowest clonal expansion.

Assay: immunoSEQ multiplex PCR; the TCRdb copy retains only in-frame clones and omits some. The table includes tens of thousands of clones, around 83% detected once. The germline V and J ends were trimmed by 6 bases and 0 bases, with 5 bases remaining between them. Per germline, CDR1 MRHNA and CDR2 SNTAGT. The length of the CDR3 is 12 residues. As concerns this clone: Its antigen is unknown.

The source of this sequence is an adult with an advanced solid tumor such as melanoma, head and neck, liver or kidney cancer. The chain has TRBV6-4 and TRBJ2-5; D is undetermined. The specimen was CD4+ or CD8+ T cells sorted from blood, collected in a trial of the OX40 agonist ivuxolimab. The CDR3 sequence is CASRGYQETQYF. DNA of the CDR3: TGTGCCAGCAGGGGTTACCAAGAGACCCAGTACTTC.